One sample yielded the 22 T cell receptor beta chains listed below, sequenced in a study of beta chain features in type 1 diabetes. Their cognate antigens are unknown. Sequenced material consisted of expressed TCRB transcripts (all of the isolated RNA was reverse transcribed). Clones were sequenced by immunoSEQ multiplex PCR, and TCRdb holds only the in-frame ones, with some missing. The table includes about 170,000 clones, about 7.8% detected once. The study, taken as a whole, reports: People with Type 1 diabetes carried modestly yet significantly shorter TCRB CDR3s in all four CD4+ subsets.

Input material: central memory CD4+ T cells from blood. The receptor set was obtained from a woman aged 40 to 55 with type 1 diabetes.

The J gene is TRBJ1-1, the V gene TRBV6-5; no clear D gene. The V gene's germline CDR1 is MNHEY and CDR2 SVGAGI. V lost 4 bases, J lost 6 bases, and 12 bases lay in between. The CDR3 is 13 amino acids. CDR3 loop: CASSSGRWAEAFF. The CDR3 DNA sequence: TGTGCCAGCAGTTCCGGGAGGTGGGCTGAAGCTTTCTTT.

CDR3 bases: TGTGCCAGCAGCTACCGGGACAGGGTAGTGGTAAAGTACTTC. It specifies CASSYRDRVVVKYF. V gene TRBV13 combines with J gene TRBJ2-7; 9 nucleotides agree with TRBD1. Germline loops: CDR1 PRHDT, CDR2 FYEKMQ (reference sequence). V shed 4 bases, J shed 11 bases, and the junction held 12 bases outside the gene matches. CDR3 length: 14 amino acids.

The chain joins TRBV28 to TRBJ1-6; TRBD1 matches 10 bases. There are 14 residues in the CDR3. Germline CDR1 MDHEN, CDR2 SYDVKM. The ends lost 6 bases at V and 11 bases at J; junction bases unmatched: 7. This CDR3 reads CASSRDRGVAPLHF. Here the CDR3 DNA reads TGTGCCAGCAGCCGGGACAGGGGAGTAGCACCCCTCCACTTT.

The chain has TRBV2 and TRBJ1-5; no clear D gene. Trimming removed 4 bases at V and 6 bases at J, with 7 bases between. This CDR3 has 12 amino acids. Germline-derived CDR1 and CDR2 are SNHLY and FYNNEI. The CDR3 DNA is TGTGCCAGCAGTGTTTATTCTCAGCCCCAGCATTTT. Translation gives CASSVYSQPQHF.

At least ten counts were recorded for this clone. The chain employs TRBV20-1 and TRBJ1-3; D unresolved. The CDR3 spans 11 residues. From germline, CDR1 is DFQATT and CDR2 SNEGSKA (reference sequence). Trimming cost V 5 bases and J 6 bases, with 8 bases left between them. The CDR3 is CSAPGANTIYF. Written as DNA, the CDR3 is TGCAGTGCTCCTGGAGCAAACACCATATATTTT.

This clone showed up just a few times. The genes are TRBV5-4 and TRBJ1-2; maybe TRBD1 (5 bases). V shed 5 bases and J shed 3 bases, with 17 bases lying between them. This CDR3 spans 15 amino acids. Germline V gene data show CDR1 as SGHNT and CDR2 as YYREEE (reference sequence). The CDR3: CASSLTHRSDYGYTF. CDR3 in DNA: TGTGCCAGCAGTTTAACCCACAGGTCCGACTATGGCTACACCTTC.

The chain employs TRBV19 and TRBJ2-5, with D unclear. CDR3 length: 11 residues. The germline gives CDR1 LNHDA, CDR2 SQIVND (reference sequence). V was trimmed by 8 bases and J by 5 bases, leaving 9 bases between them. CDR3 DNA: TGTGCCAGTCGGTCCCGGGAGACCCAGTACTTC. Its translation: CASRSRETQYF.

This clone showed up just a few times. J is TRBJ2-1 and V is TRBV7-3; D possibly corresponds to TRBD2 (6 bases). V dropped 5 bases and J dropped 7 bases, with 15 bases sitting between them. Germline loops: CDR1 SGHTA, CDR2 FQGTGA. The CDR3 runs 14 residues. The CDR3 DNA reads TGTGCCAGCAGCGTCCCGGGACGGGGGAATGAGCAGTTCTTC. Protein product: CASSVPGRGNEQFF.

This clone has a handful of counts. This sequence joins TRBV6-1 and TRBJ2-5; no reliable D call. The end of the DNA is better explained by TRBJ2-7, so the J call may be wrong. The CDR3 runs 14 residues. Germline loops: CDR1 MNHNS, CDR2 SASEGT. In nucleotides, the CDR3 is TGTGCCAGCAGTTGGGCTCAACAGTCCTACGAGCAGTACTTC. Its protein is CASSWAQQSYEQYF.

The chain joins TRBV5-1 to TRBJ2-7, with D tentatively TRBD2 (6 bases). The CDR3 sequence is 14 residues long. Trimming pared 3 bases from V and 0 bases from J, leaving 10 bases between. Germline V CDR1 and CDR2: SGHRS, YFSETQ. CDR3 sequence (DNA): TGCGCCAGCAGCTCTAGCGCCCCCTCCTACGAGCAGTACTTC. The encoded protein is CASSSSAPSYEQYF. The full variable domain, its missing parts supplied by reference TRBV5-1 and TRBJ2-7, is KAGVTQTPRYLIKTRGQQVTLSCSPISGHRSVSWYQQTPGQGLQFLFEYFSETQRNKGNFPGRFSGRQFSNSRSEMNVSTLELGDSALYLCASSSSAPSYEQYFGPGTRLTVT.

This rearrangement joins TRBV9 to TRBJ2-3; TRBD1 might be the D (5 bases). Per germline, CDR1 SGDLS and CDR2 YYNGEE. This CDR3 is built from 15 residues. With 0 bases removed from V and 3 bases from J, the gap between germline ends came to 11 bases. CDR3 nucleotides: TGTGCCAGCAGCGTAGAAGGGGCTGAGACAGATACGCAGTATTTT. Translating it yields CASSVEGAETDTQYF. Based on the CDR3 plus reference TRBV9 and TRBJ2-3, the full variable domain is DSGVTQTPKHLITATGQRVTLRCSPRSGDLSVYWYQQSLDQGLQFLIQYYNGEERAKGNILERFSAQQFPDLHSELNLSSLELGDSALYFCASSVEGAETDTQYFGPGTRLTVL.

In this sample, this clone turned up a few times. The gene calls are TRBV7-2 and TRBJ1-4, with 7 bases fitting TRBD1. The CDR3 consists of 14 residues. Germline assignment: CDR1 SGHTA and CDR2 FQGNSA. V was pared by 4 bases and J by 2 bases, with 1 base of the junction left unmatched. Written as DNA, the CDR3 is TGTGCCAGCAGCTCGACAGGGACTAATGAAAAACTGTTTTTT. This codes for CASSSTGTNEKLFF.

This clone was found a few times. The chain recombines TRBV9 with TRBJ2-3; D not certain. Between the trimmed V and J ends, which lost 0 bases and 9 bases, there was a span of 8 bases. CDR1 SGDLS and CDR2 YYNGEE come from the germline V gene. This CDR3 is built from 12 residues. As DNA, the CDR3 is TGTGCCAGCAGCGTAGATCCCCGGACGCAGTATTTT. Protein sequence: CASSVDPRTQYF.

This clone occurred many times. This chain uses TRBV11-2 with TRBJ2-1; D is unclear. V lost 5 bases to trimming and J lost 0 bases, with 11 bases between them. The CDR3 sequence is 15 residues long. Germline V gene data show CDR1 as SGHAT and CDR2 as FQNNGV. CDR3 coding DNA: TGTGCCAGCAGCCAATTTATCAGCTCCTACAATGAGCAGTTCTTC. Translating gives CASSQFISSYNEQFF.

The rearrangement uses TRBV4-2 and TRBJ2-3; 9 positions match TRBD1. Germline loops: CDR1 LGHNA, CDR2 YNFKEQ. The CDR3 loop spans 14 amino acids. After removal of 5 bases from V and 6 bases from J, the junction contained 6 bases not matched to a gene. The CDR3 region has the DNA TGTGCCAGCAGCACCCGACAGGGGGAGGATACGCAGTATTTT. Translated, it gives CASSTRQGEDTQYF.

This clone occurred many times. The gene calls are TRBV15 and TRBJ1-2; a possible D gene is TRBD1 (6 bases). V gave up 5 bases and J gave up 4 bases, with 20 bases separating them. Per germline, CDR1 LNHNV and CDR2 YYDKDF (reference sequence). The CDR3 runs to 16 residues. CDR3 coding DNA: TGTGCCACCAGCCCTCCTAGTTTAGGGGGTTTCTATGGCTACACCTTC. Encoded protein: CATSPPSLGGFYGYTF.

A few counts support this clone. The gene calls are TRBV28 and TRBJ2-7; 7 nucleotides agree with TRBD1. V was clipped by 5 bases and J by 0 bases; unmatched bases: 4. The CDR3 contains 14 residues. Germline lookup yields CDR1 MDHEN and CDR2 SYDVKM. The CDR3 nucleotides read TGTGCCAGCAGTGGACAGGCTCTCTCCTACGAGCAGTACTTC. Protein: CASSGQALSYEQYF.

In this sample, this clone turned up a few times. This chain joins TRBV5-6 and TRBJ1-2; D is undetermined. Trimming cost V 1 base and J 7 bases, with 11 bases left between them. The CDR3 is 13 amino acids. Germline V gene sequence: CDR1 SGHDT, CDR2 YYEEEE. The CDR3 DNA is TGTGCCAGCAGCTTGTTAACAGAGGGTGGCTACACCTTC. Translation gives CASSLLTEGGYTF.

V and J are TRBV30 and TRBJ2-7; 12 bases match TRBD2. Trimming cost V 3 bases and J 6 bases; bases outside gene matches: 3. Germline loops: CDR1 GTSNPN, CDR2 SVGIG (reference sequence). The CDR3 is made up of 13 amino acids. The CDR3 DNA reads TGTGCCTGGAGCCGACTAGCGGGAGCCGAGCAGTACTTC. It codes for CAWSRLAGAEQYF. Full variable domain (remainder filled in from reference TRBV30 and TRBJ2-7): SQTIHQWPATLVQPVGSPLSLECTVEGTSNPNLYWYRQAAGRGLQLLFYSVGIGQISSEVPQNLSASRPQDRQFILSSKKLLLSDSGFYLCAWSRLAGAEQYFGPGTRLTVT.

This clone has more than one count but fewer than ten. The chain couples TRBV6-5 to TRBJ1-2; no reliable D call. The CDR3 consists of 12 residues. Germline V gives CDR1 MNHEY, CDR2 SVGAGI. Trimming removed 7 bases at V and 4 bases at J, with 10 bases between. The CDR3 DNA follows: TGTGCCAGCAAAGTAGATGCCTATGGCTACACCTTC. It translates to CASKVDAYGYTF.

V and J are TRBV18 and TRBJ1-5; D perhaps matches TRBD1 (6 bases). V lost 4 bases to trimming and J lost 1 base, with 14 bases between them. This CDR3 is 16 amino acids long. Germline CDR1 and CDR2: KGHSH and LQKENI. As DNA, the CDR3 is TGTGCCAGCTCACTGGGAACAGGGATAAGCAATCAGCCCCAGCATTTT. Protein: CASSLGTGISNQPQHF.

Here the CDR3 DNA reads TGTGCCAGCAGCCAAGCCCGCGGGATAAAGACCCAGTACTTC. It specifies CASSQARGIKTQYF. The genes are TRBV14 and TRBJ2-5, with a weak D call TRBD2 (6 bases). The CDR3 runs to 14 residues. V dropped 1 base and J dropped 6 bases, with 12 bases sitting between them. Germline values: CDR1 SGHDN, CDR2 FVKESK.